The rows below give T cell receptor beta chains drawn from one sample of a study of T cell clonotyping in hematopoietic cell transplantation. Measured with immunoSEQ multiplex PCR; TCRdb has only the in-frame clones, and not every one. The table shows some 14,000 clones, with 86% occurring only once. The specimen comprised PBMCs, sampled 100 days after allogeneic stem cell transplant. The origin of the receptors is a male patient in his 50s who had an allogeneic stem cell transplant from an unrelated donor, so T cells may come from the graft donor. Some clones in this sample may be carry-over from other donors' samples. Each CDR3 is given with its conserved first and last residue. The D gene is left open where the match is weak. Some rows mark clone size as missing; the rest say once, few, many or name a class of expanded clone.

d_call,clone_size,j_call,v_call,cdr3_nt,cdr3_aa
TRBD1,-,TRBJ1-5,TRBV7-2,TGTGCCAGCAGCCTGACCGGGACAGGGGGAAGGCAGCCCCAGCATTTT,CASSLTGTGGRQPQHF
-,-,TRBJ1-2,TRBV5-1,TGCGCCAGCAGCTTGGACGGCGGGGACTATGGCTACACCTTC,CASSLDGGDYGYTF
-,-,TRBJ1-1,TRBV6-1,TGTGCCAGCAGCATTTCGATGTGGGATGAAGCTTTCTTT,CASSISMWDEAFF
-,-,TRBJ1-3,TRBV9,TGTGCCAGCAGCGTAGCTGGGGCGCGAGGAAACACCATATATTTT,CASSVAGARGNTIYF
-,-,TRBJ1-2,TRBV19,TGTGCCAGTAGTATGGGGGGGGTGGACTATGGCTACACCTTC,CASSMGGVDYGYTF
TRBD1,once,TRBJ1-1,TRBV19,TGTGCCAGTAGTATAGCGGCAGGGGGCGAAGCTTTCTTT,CASSIAAGGEAFF
-,-,TRBJ1-1,TRBV10-3,TGTGCCATCAGTGACCGGGACACTCCTATGAACACTGAAGCTTTCTTT,CAISDRDTPMNTEAFF
-,-,TRBJ1-1,TRBV6-6,TGTGCCAGCAGCTACGAACGTTTTAGGGCAGACGAAGCTTTCTTT,CASSYERFRADEAFF
-,-,TRBJ1-5,TRBV2,TGTGCCAGCACCAGGTTTTTTAATCAGCCCCAGCATTTT,CASTRFFNQPQHF
-,-,TRBJ1-5,TRBV5-1,TGCGCCAGCAGCCCCTACTCAGGGTCGGGGCAGCCCCAGCATTTT,CASSPYSGSGQPQHF
-,-,TRBJ1-1,TRBV19,TGTGCCAGTGTTCGGGGGGGCCTTTCGAGAAAGAACACTGAAGCTTTCTTT,CASVRGGLSRKNTEAFF
-,-,TRBJ1-1,TRBV30,TGTGCCTGGAGTGTATGGGGGGGCCCCAGAATGAACACTGAAGCTTTCTTT,CAWSVWGGPRMNTEAFF
-,-,TRBJ2-5,TRBV21-1,TGTGCCAGCAGCACTCGCACCCGGGCCCAAGAGACCCAGTACTTC,CASSTRTRAQETQYF
-,-,TRBJ2-5,TRBV27,TGTGCCAGCAGGGGGGGCGCAGGGGCTTTATTGGAGACCCAGTACTTC,CASRGGAGALLETQYF
-,-,TRBJ1-2,TRBV5-1,TGCGCCAGCAGCTTGGCCGATACGGGCTATGGCTACACCTTC,CASSLADTGYGYTF
-,-,TRBJ1-6,TRBV30,TGTGCCGGGAATAGCGGCACCCCTTATAATTCACCCCTCCACTTT,CAGNSGTPYNSPLHF
-,-,TRBJ2-7,TRBV5-1,TGCGCCAGCAGCCTAGACTTCCGGAGCGAGCAGTACTTC,CASSLDFRSEQYF
-,-,TRBJ2-7,TRBV11-3,TGTGCCACCCCTAATGTCGGGCAGTACTTC,CATPNVGQYF
-,-,TRBJ2-5,TRBV25-1,TGTGCCAGCAGTGACAGGGGCGGTCTGGAGACCCAGTACTTC,CASSDRGGLETQYF
-,-,TRBJ1-6,TRBV2,TGTGCCAGCAAGGTAGGGGAATCACCCCTCCACTTT,CASKVGESPLHF
-,-,TRBJ2-1,TRBV7-2,TGTGCCAGCAGCTTCTCAGGCACCAATGAGCAGTTCTTC,CASSFSGTNEQFF
TRBD1,-,TRBJ1-4,TRBV30,TGTGCCTGGAGCCCCCGGACAGGGGGAGGTGAAAAACTGTTTTTT,CAWSPRTGGGEKLFF
-,-,TRBJ2-3,TRBV6-5,TGTGCCAGCAGTTACTCGGGGGGCCTCTCAGATACGCAGTATTTT,CASSYSGGLSDTQYF
-,-,TRBJ2-5,TRBV19,TGTGCCAGTAGTATGATCGGCGGTAGGGAAGAGACCCAGTACTTC,CASSMIGGREETQYF
TRBD1,once,TRBJ2-7,TRBV11-2,TGTGCCAGCAGCTTAGTAAAGGGGACAGGGTCCTACGAGCAGTACTTC,CASSLVKGTGSYEQYF
TRBD2,-,TRBJ2-7,TRBV7-9,TGTGCCAGCAGCTTAGGGCTAGCGGGAGGGACATTCGTCTACGAGCAGTACTTC,CASSLGLAGGTFVYEQYF
-,-,TRBJ1-2,TRBV30,TGTGCCTCTGGCAGTGAAAAACGCTATGGCTACACCTTC,CASGSEKRYGYTF
-,-,TRBJ2-1,TRBV6-1,TGTGCCCTGGGGGGCCTTACAGACCACAATGAGCAGTTCTTC,CALGGLTDHNEQFF
-,-,TRBJ1-2,TRBV19,TGTGCCAGTAAATCTGACAGACAGAACTATGGCTACACCTTC,CASKSDRQNYGYTF
TRBD1,-,TRBJ1-2,TRBV5-1,TGCGCCAGCAGACTCAACAGGGGAAGTAACTATGGCTACACCTTC,CASRLNRGSNYGYTF
TRBD1,-,TRBJ2-1,TRBV5-4,TGTGCCAGCAGCTTGGGGCCCGGCGGACAGGGAGGTTACGAGCAGTTCTTC,CASSLGPGGQGGYEQFF
-,-,TRBJ1-1,TRBV28,TGTGCCAGCACCCCCCGAGTAACAGGGATTAACACTGAAGCTTTCTTT,CASTPRVTGINTEAFF
-,-,TRBJ1-3,TRBV4-1,TGCGCCAGCAGCCAGCGAGATTACCAAGTCTCTGGAAACACCATATATTTT,CASSQRDYQVSGNTIYF
TRBD1,once,TRBJ2-1,TRBV7-3,TGTGCCAGCAGCCTGCAAGGACAGGACTACAATGAGCAGTTCTTC,CASSLQGQDYNEQFF
-,-,TRBJ2-6,TRBV19,TGTGCCAGTAGTAGTGTGGCAGGGCCTCGGAGGGCTGGGGCCAACGTCCTGACTTTC,CASSSVAGPRRAGANVLTF
-,-,TRBJ2-7,TRBV5-1,TGCGCCAGCAGCTTCACGTTTCGGGGCGAGCAGTACTTC,CASSFTFRGEQYF
-,-,TRBJ1-5,TRBV5-1,TGCGCCAGCAGCAACCACCAGGGTGATCAGCCCCAGCATTTT,CASSNHQGDQPQHF
-,-,TRBJ2-1,TRBV27,TGTGCCAGCAATCGCCTAGTGGGGGACAATGAGCAGTTCTTC,CASNRLVGDNEQFF
TRBD1,-,TRBJ1-4,TRBV29-1,TGCAGCGTTGGAAACCGGGACAGGCCTTCCTCGTCGGAACTGTTTTTT,CSVGNRDRPSSSELFF
TRBD2,-,TRBJ2-7,TRBV5-1,TGCGCCACCAGCCAAGGGACTAGCGGGAGGGGTCTCTCCTACGAGCAGTACTTC,CATSQGTSGRGLSYEQYF
TRBD1,-,TRBJ1-5,TRBV2,TGTGCCAGCAGTGAAAACAGGGGGATCAGTCAGCCCCAGCATTTT,CASSENRGISQPQHF
-,-,TRBJ2-2,TRBV18,TGTGCCAGCTCACCCAGGGCCCTCGGCACCGGGGAGCTGTTTTTT,CASSPRALGTGELFF
-,-,TRBJ2-7,TRBV11-2,TGTGCCAGCAGCTTAGACGTCTGGCGGGGTGATACTCCTACGAAACAGTACTTC,CASSLDVWRGDTPTKQYF
-,-,TRBJ2-1,TRBV19,TGTGCCAGTAGTAAGGGAGGACTCTCCTACAATGAGCAGTTCTTC,CASSKGGLSYNEQFF